This is a list of T cell receptor beta chains from one sample in a study of chemoradiotherapy in HPV16-positive cancers. Only in-frame clones appear in the TCRdb table, and some are missing; sequencing was by immunoSEQ multiplex PCR. The sample lists several thousand clones; more than 60% were seen once. The sample here was tumor tissue, taken from a patient who underwent chemoradiotherapy. The receptor set was obtained from a human donor with HPV-associated anogenital cancer. Both conserved end residues are part of each CDR3. The D gene is left open where the match is weak. The size field is filled for only some rows; it gives once, few, many or a size class.

V gene	J gene	D gene	clone size	CDR3 protein	CDR3 DNA
TRBV6-1	TRBJ1-1	-	-	CASSAETRQATLNTEAFF	TGTGCCAGCAGTGCGGAAACTCGACAGGCTACCCTGAACACTGAAGCTTTCTTT
TRBV7-3	TRBJ2-1	-	-	CASSFSGGNEQFF	TGTGCCAGCAGCTTCAGTGGGGGCAATGAGCAGTTCTTC
TRBV6-4	TRBJ1-2	TRBD1	-	CATGDSYGYTF	TGTGCCACGGGGGACAGCTATGGCTACACCTTC
TRBV6-1	TRBJ1-2	-	-	CASSVPWDTPNYGYTF	TGTGCCAGCAGTGTCCCCTGGGACACCCCTAACTATGGCTACACCTTC
TRBV5-1	TRBJ2-1	-	-	CASSEFPPGPGGNEQFF	TGCGCCAGCAGCGAGTTCCCTCCGGGACCGGGCGGGAATGAGCAGTTCTTC
TRBV28	TRBJ2-7	TRBD2	-	CASSYWLAGYEQYF	TGTGCCAGCAGTTATTGGCTAGCGGGATACGAGCAGTACTTC
TRBV19	TRBJ1-1	-	-	CASSILWGNTEAFF	TGTGCCAGTAGTATTTTATGGGGGAACACTGAAGCTTTCTTT
TRBV7-2	TRBJ2-7	-	-	CASSLGGELYEQYF	TGTGCCAGCAGCTTAGGGGGCGAATTATACGAGCAGTACTTC
TRBV25-1	TRBJ2-3	TRBD2	-	CASNLAGTTDTQYF	TGTGCCAGCAATTTAGCGGGGACCACAGATACGCAGTATTTT
TRBV30	TRBJ1-1	-	-	CAWTDTGRVEAFF	TGTGCCTGGACCGACACGGGGCGAGTTGAAGCTTTCTTT
TRBV28	TRBJ1-5	-	-	CASSLPPGNGNQPQHF	TGTGCCAGCAGTTTACCCCCCGGGAATGGCAATCAGCCCCAGCATTTT
TRBV6-1	TRBJ2-3	TRBD2	-	CASSVHGLAGANTQYF	TGTGCCAGCAGTGTACACGGACTAGCGGGGGCAAATACGCAGTATTTT
TRBV6-5	TRBJ1-2	-	-	CASSKGIIYGYTF	TGTGCCAGCAGCAAAGGAATAATCTATGGCTACACCTTC
TRBV18	TRBJ1-1	-	-	CASSLGWTEAFF	TGTGCCAGCTCCCTCGGTTGGACTGAAGCTTTCTTT
TRBV27	TRBJ2-7	-	-	CASSSGERVHEQYF	TGTGCCAGCAGTTCAGGGGAAAGGGTCCACGAGCAGTACTTC
TRBV6-5	TRBJ2-7	TRBD1	-	CASSPRTGGFYEQYF	TGTGCCAGCAGCCCCCGGACAGGGGGCTTCTACGAGCAGTACTTC
TRBV29-1	TRBJ2-1	-	-	CSVRTHKNEQFF	TGCAGCGTTCGGACGCACAAGAATGAGCAGTTCTTC
TRBV5-6	TRBJ1-3	-	-	CASSLGVDNSGNTIYF	TGTGCCAGCAGCTTGGGGGTGGACAACTCTGGAAACACCATATATTTT
TRBV5-4	TRBJ1-2	-	-	CASSLGGGQGYTF	TGTGCCAGCAGCTTGGGGGGGGGCCAAGGCTACACCTTC
TRBV28	TRBJ2-2	-	-	CASSFGDFTGELFF	TGTGCCAGCAGTTTTGGAGACTTCACCGGGGAGCTGTTTTTT
TRBV4-1	TRBJ2-1	-	-	CASSLLGRWGQDNEQFF	TGCGCCAGCAGCCTACTTGGCCGGTGGGGCCAAGACAATGAGCAGTTCTTC
TRBV28	TRBJ1-2	-	few	CASNERGANYGYTF	TGTGCCAGCAACGAGAGGGGAGCTAACTATGGCTACACCTTC
TRBV28	TRBJ2-6	-	few	CASSFMTAGANVLTF	TGTGCCAGCAGTTTCATGACGGCTGGGGCCAACGTCCTGACTTTC
TRBV2	TRBJ1-1	-	-	CASRAPGSTEAFF	TGTGCCAGCAGAGCCCCGGGGAGCACTGAAGCTTTCTTT
TRBV11-3	TRBJ1-2	-	once	CASSSDYGYTF	TGTGCCAGCAGCTCCGACTATGGCTACACCTTC